This T cell receptor beta chain derives from a study of T cells in Graves' hyperthyroidism and ophthalmopathy. The TCR beta CDR3 regions underwent amplification using RNA transcripts as the source. First-round RT-PCR targeting the TCR CDR3 was performed with the HTBI primer set. TCRdb independently ran MiXCR on the multiplex PCR reads; one entry per CDR3 protein. This table has about 410,000 distinct CDR3 sequences, roughly 14% appearing once. Study-level findings and limits: The authors' 13 V-J model separated ophthalmopathy from stable hyperthyroidism. Median prediction lead before ophthalmopathy onset was 6.5 months with the model.

Germline V CDR1 and CDR2: MNHNS, SASEGT. Deletions cut 5 bases from V and 3 bases from J, with 13 bases between. The CDR3 has 15 residues. Worth noting for this clonotype: The antigen remains undetermined.

With duration under 3 months, ophthalmopathy was active: Clinical Activity Score at least 3, NOSPECS at least 4. For the diagnoses, clinical symptoms, serum thyroxine and TRAb, thyroid ultrasound and orbital computed tomography were used. Sequencing was performed on blood. The sequence was collected from a man younger than 35 with Graves' ophthalmopathy. The V and J genes are TRBV6-1 and TRBJ2-2, with D perhaps TRBD2 (5 bases). The CDR3 bases are TGTGCCAGCAGTCTGGACTTACGGTACACCGGGGAGCTGTTTTTT. It specifies CASSLDLRYTGELFF.